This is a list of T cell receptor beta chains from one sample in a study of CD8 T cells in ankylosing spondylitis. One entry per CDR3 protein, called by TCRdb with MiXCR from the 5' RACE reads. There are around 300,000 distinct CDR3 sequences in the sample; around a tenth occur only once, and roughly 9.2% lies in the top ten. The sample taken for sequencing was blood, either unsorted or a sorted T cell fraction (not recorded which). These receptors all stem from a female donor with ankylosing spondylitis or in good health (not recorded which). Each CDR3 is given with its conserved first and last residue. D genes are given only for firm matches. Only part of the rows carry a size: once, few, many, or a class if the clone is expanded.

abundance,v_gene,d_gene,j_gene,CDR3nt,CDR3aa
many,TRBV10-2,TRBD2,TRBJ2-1,TGCGCCAGCAGAGAACTAGCGGGAGGGCCTTATGAGCAGTTCTTC,CASRELAGGPYEQFF
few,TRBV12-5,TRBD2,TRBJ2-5,TGTGCTAGTGGTCTGCTCCCGCGGGAGAACCAAGAGACCCAGTACTTC,CASGLLPRENQETQYF
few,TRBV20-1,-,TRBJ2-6,TGCAGTGCTAGAGGGCGCATACCCGTCTCTGGGGCCAACGTCCTGACTTTC,CSARGRIPVSGANVLTF
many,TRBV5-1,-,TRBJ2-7,TGCGCCAGCAGCACGGGACTCGAACCCTACGAGCAGTACTTC,CASSTGLEPYEQYF
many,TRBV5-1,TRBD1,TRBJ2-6,TGCGCCAGCAGCTTGGTGGGTAGGACAGGAAACTCTGGGGCCAACGTCCTGACTTTC,CASSLVGRTGNSGANVLTF
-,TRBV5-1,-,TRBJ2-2,TGCGCCAGCAGCTTGGTAGGAGGGGACACCGGGGAGCTGTTTTTT,CASSLVGGDTGELFF
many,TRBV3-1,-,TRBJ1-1,TGTGCCAGCAGCCTATCCTTGGGACAAGTTCTTGAAGCTTTCTTT,CASSLSLGQVLEAFF
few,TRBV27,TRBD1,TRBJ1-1,TGTGCCAGCAGTTTCCTGGACAGGGCCAGGAACACTGAAGCTTTCTTT,CASSFLDRARNTEAFF
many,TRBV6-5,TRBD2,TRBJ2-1,TGTGCCAGCAGTTACCACTGGAGCGGGGGTTATGAGCAGTTCTTC,CASSYHWSGGYEQFF
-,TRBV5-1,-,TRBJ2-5,TGCGCCAGCAGCTTGGCCGAAAGCCGCCAGACCCAGTACTTC,CASSLAESRQTQYF
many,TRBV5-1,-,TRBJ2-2,TGCGCCAGCAGCTCCAGGGCCTCTCTCGAGACCGGGGAGCTGTTTTTT,CASSSRASLETGELFF
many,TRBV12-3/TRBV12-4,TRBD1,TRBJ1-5,TGTGCCAGCAGTCCCAACAGGGGAGGGAATCAGCCCCAGCATTTT,CASSPNRGGNQPQHF
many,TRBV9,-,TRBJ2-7,TGTGCCAGCAGCGAAGATGGGCTAGCGAACCTCGAGCAGTACTTC,CASSEDGLANLEQYF
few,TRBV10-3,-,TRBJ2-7,TGTGCCATCAGACCAAGCTTGGGTGGTTACGAGCAGTACTTC,CAIRPSLGGYEQYF
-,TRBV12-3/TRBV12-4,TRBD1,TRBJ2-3,TGTGCCAGCAGTGGACAGGGGCATAGCACAGATACGCAGTATTTT,CASSGQGHSTDTQYF
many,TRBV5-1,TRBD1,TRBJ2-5,TGCGCCAGCAGCCTTGGACAGGGCCTCCAAGAGACCCAGTACTTC,CASSLGQGLQETQYF
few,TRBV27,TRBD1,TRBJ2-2,TGTGCCAGCAGTTATCGGACAGGGGCTAACACCGGGGAGCTGTTTTTT,CASSYRTGANTGELFF
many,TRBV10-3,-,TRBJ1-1,TGTGCCATCAGTGAGAAGGGTCTGATGAACACTGAAGCTTTCTTT,CAISEKGLMNTEAFF
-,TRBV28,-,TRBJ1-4,TGTGCCAGCAGTTTATTTGGTCCAGGGGCAGCGGGAAAACTGTTTTTT,CASSLFGPGAAGKLFF
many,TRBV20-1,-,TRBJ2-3,TGCAGTGCCAGCCTCGGGGGCCCCGGCACAGATACGCAGTATTTT,CSASLGGPGTDTQYF
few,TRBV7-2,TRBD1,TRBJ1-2,TGTGCCAGCAGCTTAGCGTTAGGACAGGGGTCGGGGGCCTATGGCTACACCTTC,CASSLALGQGSGAYGYTF
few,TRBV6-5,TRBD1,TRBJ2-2,TGTGCCAGCAGTTACTCGAGCGGTTGGGTGGGACAGGGGACCGGGGAGCTGTTTTTT,CASSYSSGWVGQGTGELFF
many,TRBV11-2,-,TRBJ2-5,TGTGCCAGCAGCTTAGATATCCGGGAGACCCAGTACTTC,CASSLDIRETQYF
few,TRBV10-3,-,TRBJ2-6,TGTGCCATCAGTGGGATCGGATCTCAGAGGCGTGGGGCCAACGTCCTGACTTTC,CAISGIGSQRRGANVLTF
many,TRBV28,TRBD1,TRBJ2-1,TGTGCCAGCAGTATCGGGACAGTCGGCCTCAGATACAATGAGCAGTTCTTC,CASSIGTVGLRYNEQFF
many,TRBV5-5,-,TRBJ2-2,TGTGCCAGCAGGCTACAGGAAGCGAACACCGGGGAGCTGTTTTTT,CASRLQEANTGELFF
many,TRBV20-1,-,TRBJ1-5,TGCAGTGCTAGTGAGGGCATAGGGAATAGCAATCAGCCCCAGCATTTT,CSASEGIGNSNQPQHF
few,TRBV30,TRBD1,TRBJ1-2,TGTGCCTGGAGGTTTGGGACAGGGGTAGGCTACACCTTC,CAWRFGTGVGYTF